Following are 20 T cell receptor beta chains from one sample sequenced in a study of shared clonotypes between healthy human individuals. Measured with immunoSEQ multiplex PCR; TCRdb has only the in-frame clones, and not every one. The sample carries over 2 million clones, approximately 90% recorded once. The sample comprised naive CD4+ T cells from PBMCs. Subset here: CD45RA+ positively selected. Receptors originate from a man younger than 30 in good health. Some clones in this sample may be carry-over from other donors' samples.

The sample holds a few counts of this clone. This rearrangement joins TRBV11-2 to TRBJ1-1; D is uncertain. Trimming stripped 3 bases from V and 5 bases from J, with 10 bases between. Germline loops: CDR1 SGHAT, CDR2 FQNNGV. CDR3 length: 13 amino acids. The CDR3 loop is CASSFKDRTEAFF. Here the CDR3 DNA reads TGTGCCAGCAGCTTTAAGGATAGGACTGAAGCTTTCTTT.

The rearrangement uses TRBV4-3 and TRBJ1-5; 7 nucleotides match TRBD1. The germline CDR1 and CDR2 sequences are LGHNA and YSLEER. The CDR3 has 16 amino acids. Trimming cost V 1 base and J 3 bases; bases outside gene matches: 6. The CDR3 here is CASSQGYRGYNQPQHF. The CDR3 coding sequence is TGCGCCAGCAGCCAAGGTTACAGGGGTTACAATCAGCCCCAGCATTTT.

This clone was observed once. V usage is TRBV5-1 and J usage is TRBJ1-4, with D possibly matching TRBD1 (5 bases). V was trimmed by 1 base and J by 7 bases, leaving 11 bases between them. The CDR3 length is 14 residues. The germline gives CDR1 SGHRS, CDR2 YFSETQ. The CDR3: CASSLRQGREKLFF. The CDR3, as DNA: TGCGCCAGCAGCTTGCGTCAGGGCCGTGAAAAACTGTTTTTT.

V is TRBV19 and J is TRBJ2-1, with TRBD1 matching 9 bases. V shed 3 bases and J 8 bases; nucleotides not matched to a gene: 8. CDR1 LNHDA and CDR2 SQIVND come from the germline V gene (reference sequence). This CDR3 spans 15 amino acids. In DNA form, the CDR3 reads TGTGCCAGTAGTATGGGGGACAGGGTGAACTATGAGCAGTTCTTC. Protein: CASSMGDRVNYEQFF.

This clone has only one observation. The chain has TRBV5-1 and TRBJ2-7, with D unresolved. This CDR3 comprises 15 residues. Germline CDR1 and CDR2: SGHRS and YFSETQ. V was shortened by 0 bases and J by 1 base, with 11 bases between the two germline ends. The CDR3: CASSLGESRSYEQYF. The CDR3 DNA sequence: TGCGCCAGCAGCTTGGGGGAATCGAGGTCCTACGAGCAGTACTTC.

The V and J genes are TRBV9 and TRBJ2-2; D not resolved. CDR3 size: 16 residues. Germline V lookup: CDR1 SGDLS, CDR2 YYNGEE. V was pared by 0 bases and J by 4 bases, with 13 bases between. The CDR3 bases are TGTGCCAGCAGCGTAGCTACCCGACTGGGCACCGGGGAGCTGTTTTTT. The encoded protein is CASSVATRLGTGELFF.

CDR3 nucleotides: TGTGCCATTGGGAGGGCAGGGAATCAGCCCCAGCATTTT. Protein product: CAIGRAGNQPQHF. The rearrangement uses TRBV19 and TRBJ1-5, with a tentative D call TRBD1 (5 bases). The CDR3 consists of 13 residues. Germline-derived CDR1 and CDR2 are LNHDA and SQIVND (reference sequence). Trimming cost V 10 bases and J 4 bases, with 14 bases left between them.

The rearrangement links TRBV5-1 to TRBJ2-7; 8 bases line up with TRBD1. CDR1 SGHRS and CDR2 YFSETQ come from the germline V gene. The ends lost 0 bases at V and 7 bases at J; junction bases unmatched: 6. The CDR3 has 14 residues. CDR3 amino acids: CASSLGQGAEEQYF. In DNA, the CDR3 is TGCGCCAGCAGCTTGGGGCAGGGGGCCGAGGAGCAGTACTTC.

The chain uses TRBV28 and TRBJ2-7; D remains ambiguous. V was trimmed by 6 bases and J by 3 bases, leaving 18 bases between them. This CDR3 comprises 15 residues. Germline V gives CDR1 MDHEN, CDR2 SYDVKM. CDR3 sequence reads: CASSPPGRPLYEQYF. The DNA of the CDR3 is TGTGCCAGCAGCCCCCCGGGCCGACCTCTCTACGAGCAGTACTTC.

V gene TRBV2 combines with J gene TRBJ2-7; possibly TRBD2 for D (5 bases). The germline CDR1 and CDR2 sequences are SNHLY and FYNNEI. The CDR3 loop spans 13 amino acids. The V end was cut by 2 bases, the J end by 7 bases, with 12 bases between. The CDR3 region is CASSEYPGGEQYF. The CDR3 coding sequence is TGTGCCAGCAGTGAATACCCCGGAGGAGAGCAGTACTTC.

This chain joins TRBV30 and TRBJ1-4; D perhaps matches TRBD1 (5 bases). Trimming took 1 base from V and 6 from J, leaving 15 bases between them. Looked up from germline, CDR1 is GTSNPN and CDR2 is SVGIG (reference sequence). This CDR3 has 15 residues. The DNA for the CDR3 is TGTGCCTGGAGTGATGGGGGATCGGGGGATGAAAAACTGTTTTTT. This gives the protein CAWSDGGSGDEKLFF. Supplemented by reference TRBV30 and TRBJ1-4, the full variable domain reads SQTIHQWPATLVQPVGSPLSLECTVEGTSNPNLYWYRQAAGRGLQLLFYSVGIGQISSEVPQNLSASRPQDRQFILSSKKLLLSDSGFYLCAWSDGGSGDEKLFFGSGTQLSVL.

V gene TRBV2 combines with J gene TRBJ2-7; 8 bases are a match to TRBD2. CDR1 and CDR2 (germline): SNHLY, FYNNEI. Losses at the gene ends were 6 bases for V and 9 bases for J; bases not matched to a gene: 10. The CDR3 is 13 amino acids. DNA for the CDR3: TGTGCCAGCAGCCTAGCGGGTGGGTCTGGGCAGTACTTC. It encodes CASSLAGGSGQYF.

The chain links TRBV30 to TRBJ1-3, with TRBD1 as a possible D gene (6 bases). Germline V CDR1 and CDR2: GTSNPN, SVGIG (reference sequence). V shed 5 bases and J shed 4 bases, with 9 bases lying between them. The CDR3 length is 12 residues. CDR3 in amino acids: CAWQQGGNTIYF. The CDR3 bases are TGTGCCTGGCAACAGGGAGGAAACACCATATATTTT.

V and J are TRBV5-4 and TRBJ1-6, with D possibly matching TRBD1 (5 bases). V lost 4 bases to trimming and J lost 8 bases, with 16 bases between them. This CDR3 has 15 residues. Germline assignment: CDR1 SGHNT and CDR2 YYREEE (reference sequence). The CDR3 DNA reads as TGTGCCAGCAGCCCGGGACCTGAGGTGGATTCACCCCTCCACTTT. This codes for CASSPGPEVDSPLHF.

Notes on this clone: The same CDR3 is also encoded by other DNA sequences in this sample. The chain is built from TRBV5-4 and TRBJ2-5, with D possibly being TRBD2 (5 bases). Germline loops: CDR1 SGHNT, CDR2 YYREEE (reference sequence). The CDR3 is 13 amino acids. Trimming took off 4 bases at V and 1 base at J, with 8 bases between the two ends. Written as DNA, the CDR3 is TGTGCCAGCAGCCCAGGAGGCCAAGAGACCCAGTACTTC. Translating it yields CASSPGGQETQYF.

The chain uses TRBV28 and TRBJ1-6; 7 bases agree with TRBD1. J lost 8 bases, V lost 5 bases, and 9 bases had no gene match. In germline, CDR1 is MDHEN, CDR2 SYDVKM. This CDR3 contains 15 residues. The CDR3 sequence: CASSQRDRDYSPLHF. For the CDR3, the DNA is TGTGCCAGCAGTCAAAGAGACAGGGATTATTCACCCCTCCACTTT.

This rearrangement joins TRBV12-5 to TRBJ2-7; D might be TRBD2 (5 bases). V lost 3 bases and J lost 5, with 11 bases in between. The germline V gene has CDR1 LGHNT and CDR2 FRNRAP. There are 13 residues in the CDR3. CDR3 sequence reads: CASGFPGSHEQYF. The CDR3 nucleotides read TGTGCTAGTGGTTTCCCGGGGAGTCACGAGCAGTACTTC.

The DNA for the CDR3 is TGTGCCAGCAGCCCCCGGGAGGGCCCCTACGAGCAGTACTTC. Protein: CASSPREGPYEQYF. The chain employs TRBV13 and TRBJ2-7; TRBD2 aligns across 8 bases. Trimming at V came to 5 bases and at J to 2 bases, leaving 5 bases not matched to a gene. This CDR3 is 14 amino acids long. The germline V gene encodes CDR1 PRHDT and CDR2 FYEKMQ (reference sequence).

This chain joins TRBV19 and TRBJ2-3; D uncertain. Germline V gene lookup returns CDR1 LNHDA and CDR2 SQIVND (reference sequence). The CDR3 is made up of 15 amino acids. V was trimmed by 3 bases and J by 0 bases, leaving 10 bases between them. The CDR3 nucleotides are TGTGCCAGTAGTATCCACAGCACTAGCACAGATACGCAGTATTTT. It yields the protein CASSIHSTSTDTQYF.

The chain has TRBV7-8 and TRBJ2-7; no firm D call. The CDR3 is 17 amino acids. The V gene's germline CDR1 is SGHVS and CDR2 FQNEAQ. Between the trimmed V and J ends, which lost 1 base and 0 bases, there was a span of 16 bases. The CDR3 bases are TGTGCCAGCAGCTTAGATGTTTTAGGGTCGGTCTCCTACGAGCAGTACTTC. Its protein product is CASSLDVLGSVSYEQYF.